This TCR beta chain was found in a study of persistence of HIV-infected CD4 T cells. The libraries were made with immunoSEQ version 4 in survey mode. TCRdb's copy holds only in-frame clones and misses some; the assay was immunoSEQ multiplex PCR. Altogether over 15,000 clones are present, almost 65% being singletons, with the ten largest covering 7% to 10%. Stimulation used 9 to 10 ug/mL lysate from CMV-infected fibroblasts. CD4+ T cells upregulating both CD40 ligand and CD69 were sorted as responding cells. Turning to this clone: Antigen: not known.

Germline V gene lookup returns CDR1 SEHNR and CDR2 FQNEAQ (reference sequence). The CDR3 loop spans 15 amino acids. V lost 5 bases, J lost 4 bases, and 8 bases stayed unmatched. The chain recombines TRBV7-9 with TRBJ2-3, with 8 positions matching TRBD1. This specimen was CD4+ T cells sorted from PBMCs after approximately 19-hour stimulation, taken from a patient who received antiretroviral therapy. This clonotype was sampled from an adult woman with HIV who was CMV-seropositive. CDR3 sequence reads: CASSPRATGADTQYF. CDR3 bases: TGTGCCAGCAGCCCCAGGGCGACAGGGGCAGATACGCAGTATTTT.